Presented here are 14 T cell receptor beta chains from one specimen sequenced in a study of T-cell memory formation after mild COVID-19. Via MiXCR, TCRdb re-called the 5' RACE reads, giving one row per CDR3 protein. The repertoire holds about 150,000 distinct CDR3 sequences, with roughly 30% as singletons. Sequencing was done on a sample of PBMCs or a T cell subset sorted from them (not recorded which). All receptors come from an adult woman who had mild COVID-19 (a few samples of this study predate the infection). Cell type and time point are not known.

The rearrangement links TRBV29-1 to TRBJ2-1, with unresolved D. This CDR3 has 13 residues. The germline V gene encodes CDR1 SQVTM and CDR2 ANQGSEA. V was pared by 3 bases and J by 10 bases, with 16 bases between. The CDR3 is CSVEVGNPGEQFF. The CDR3 nucleotides are TGCAGCGTTGAGGTAGGGAACCCCGGGGAGCAGTTCTTC.

This clonotype occurred a few times. V gene TRBV5-1 combines with J gene TRBJ1-4, with unresolved D. The V end was cut by 4 bases, the J end by 4 bases, with 8 bases between. Germline CDR1 SGHRS, CDR2 YFSETQ. The CDR3 has 13 residues. The CDR3 protein is CASSTGHNEKLFF. DNA for the CDR3: TGCGCCAGCAGCACTGGTCATAATGAAAAACTGTTTTTT.

This sequence joins TRBV7-2 and TRBJ2-7; D is perhaps TRBD2 (5 bases). CDR1 is SGHTA, CDR2 FQGNSA, per germline. The V and J ends lost 4 bases and 2 bases respectively, with 9 bases between them. The CDR3 loop spans 13 amino acids. CDR3 sequence reads: CASSSRATYEQYF. The CDR3 region has the DNA TGTGCCAGCAGCTCGAGGGCTACCTACGAGCAGTACTTC.

This clonotype has just a few counts. The chain has TRBV12-3 or TRBV12-4 and TRBJ2-7, with 7 bases aligning to TRBD2. Trimming at V came to 8 bases and at J to 2 bases, leaving 6 bases not matched to a gene. The CDR3 length is 13 residues. Here the CDR3 reads CASRASGPYEQYF. The CDR3 DNA sequence: TGTGCCAGCCGTGCTAGCGGCCCCTACGAGCAGTACTTC.

The chain is built from TRBV5-1 and TRBJ1-5; 10 bases map to TRBD1. This CDR3 is built from 15 residues. Germline-derived CDR1 and CDR2 are SGHRS and YFSETQ. V trimming: 4 bases; J trimming: 8 bases; junction bases outside the gene matches: 9. The CDR3, as DNA: TGCGCCAGCAGCACCGGGACAGGGGTCGGTGAGCCCCAGCATTTT. Its translation: CASSTGTGVGEPQHF.

This clonotype was seen a handful of times. The CDR3 protein is CASSHSSSDRSVSAFF. CDR3 nucleotide sequence: TGTGCCAGCAGCCATTCTTCGTCCGACAGGAGTGTTTCGGCTTTCTTT. The chain employs TRBV3-1 and TRBJ1-1, with a tentative D call TRBD1 (6 bases). CDR3 size: 16 residues. Germline loops: CDR1 LGHDT, CDR2 YNNKEL (reference sequence). With 3 bases removed from V and 11 bases from J, the gap between germline ends came to 25 bases.

In its sample, this clonotype was seen a few times. In DNA form, the CDR3 reads TGTGCCAGCAGCTTTTCCGATAGCAATCAGCCCCAGCATTTT. This codes for CASSFSDSNQPQHF. The chain couples TRBV7-8 to TRBJ1-5; D not certain. V was cut by 3 bases and J by 0 bases, with 6 bases left in between. Germline V CDR1 and CDR2: SGHVS, FQNEAQ. The length of the CDR3 is 14 residues.

There are a few counts of this clonotype. The DNA of the CDR3 is TGCGCCAGCAGCTTGGAACGGGGGAGTGAAAACACTGAAGCTTTCTTT. Protein sequence: CASSLERGSENTEAFF. The chain joins TRBV5-1 to TRBJ1-1; possibly TRBD1 for D (5 bases). The ends were cut back, 0 bases at V and 2 bases at J, with 14 bases in the middle. In germline, CDR1 is SGHRS, CDR2 YFSETQ. The CDR3 has 16 residues.

This sequence joins TRBV7-2 and TRBJ1-1; 8 nucleotides agree with TRBD1. This CDR3 is 14 amino acids long. Germline V gene data show CDR1 as SGHTA and CDR2 as FQGNSA. The V and J ends lost 5 bases and 3 bases, in that order; junction bases with no gene match: 5. The DNA for the CDR3 is TGTGCCAGCAGCCGGACAGGGCGGGACACTGAAGCTTTCTTT. Its protein is CASSRTGRDTEAFF.

This clonotype was detected a few times. The chain couples TRBV19 to TRBJ2-1, with D possibly being TRBD1 (5 bases). The germline V gene has CDR1 LNHDA and CDR2 SQIVND (reference sequence). With 8 bases removed from V and 8 bases from J, the gap between germline ends came to 16 bases. This CDR3 contains 13 residues. The CDR3 nucleotides are TGTGCCAGTTCCCAGCAGGGTAGAGATGAGCAGTTCTTC. Protein sequence: CASSQQGRDEQFF.

The chain carries TRBV5-5 and TRBJ2-1, with 7 bases lining up with TRBD1. Trimming cost V 4 bases and J 4 bases; bases outside gene matches: 11. The V gene's germline CDR1 is SGHKS and CDR2 YYEKEE (reference sequence). The CDR3 is 16 residues long. The CDR3 DNA follows: TGTGCCAGCAGCCGAATAACCGGGACAGTGTACAATGAGCAGTTCTTC. The encoded protein is CASSRITGTVYNEQFF.

The rearrangement joins TRBV5-6 to TRBJ1-5; D might be TRBD1 (6 bases). This CDR3 region has 16 residues. From germline, CDR1 is SGHDT and CDR2 YYEEEE. Trimming removed 4 bases at V and 5 bases at J, with 19 bases between. This chain's CDR3 is CASSEGLGGMYQPQHF. Written as DNA, the CDR3 is TGTGCCAGCAGCGAGGGGCTAGGGGGGATGTATCAGCCCCAGCATTTT.

With respect to this clonotype: The junction departs from the called germline gene at one end, perhaps through a read error. V gene TRBV7-7 combines with J gene TRBJ2-3, with 10 positions matching TRBD2. The CDR3 covers 15 residues. The germline V gene has CDR1 SSHAT and CDR2 FNYEAQ (reference sequence). The CDR3 spells CASSPVLAGADTQYF. The CDR3 DNA reads as TGTGCTAGCAGCCCTGTGCTAGCGGGAGCAGATACGCAGTATTTT. Looking up the rest from reference TRBV7-7 and TRBJ2-3 gives the full variable domain: GAGVSQSPRYKVTKRGQDVTLRCDPISSHATLYWYQQALGQGPEFLTYFNYEAQPDKSGLPSDRFSAERPEGSISTLTIQRTEQRDSAMYRCASSPVLAGADTQYFGPGTRLTVL.

Only a few counts were recorded for this clonotype. The chain carries TRBV7-8 and TRBJ1-2; D is uncertain. The CDR3 is made up of 14 amino acids. The germline V and J ends were trimmed by 0 bases and 3 bases, with 8 bases remaining between them. CDR1 SGHVS and CDR2 FQNEAQ come from the germline V gene. CDR3 loop: CASSLALAYYGYTF. In DNA, the CDR3 is TGTGCCAGCAGCTTAGCGTTAGCCTACTATGGCTACACCTTC.